This is a list of T cell receptor beta chains from one sample in a study of blood T cell repertoires in COVID-19. The assay was immunoSEQ multiplex PCR, and TCRdb's table has in-frame clones only and misses some. The data hold roughly 160,000 clones, with more than 75% observed a single time. Specimen: peripheral blood. The receptors were gathered from a woman between 65 and 79 years old with COVID-19, enrolled during active disease. Both conserved end residues are part of each CDR3. A D gene is named only where the DNA matches it firmly. Size tells how often a clone was seen (once, few, many) or the class of an expanded clone, and some rows leave it out.

TRBV7-7	TRBD1	TRBJ1-4	NA	CASSVGTGVNEKLFF
TRBV12-2	NA	TRBJ1-4	NA	CASRFGVCGMEEKLFF
TRBV28	TRBD1	TRBJ1-3	NA	CASSERQGPSGNTIYF
TRBV11-2	NA	TRBJ2-7	NA	CASSTGRGLGEQYF
TRBV5-1	NA	TRBJ1-6	NA	CASSLEVGQGNSPLHF
TRBV5-6	NA	TRBJ1-6	NA	CASSLFGASNSPLHF
TRBV28	NA	TRBJ1-2	NA	CASTPVGVYGYTF
TRBV25-1	NA	TRBJ1-1	NA	CASSPPGVSKAFF
TRBV12-3/TRBV12-4	NA	TRBJ2-1	NA	CASSLGEYNEQFF
TRBV7-6	TRBD2	TRBJ2-7	NA	CASSLGLAGATYEQYF
TRBV24-1	TRBD2	TRBJ2-1	NA	CATSTTFGGYSNEQFF
TRBV5-6	TRBD1	TRBJ1-4	NA	CASSPMDRGYEKLFF
TRBV6-6	NA	TRBJ2-7	NA	CASSYSRGYYEQYF
TRBV5-4	TRBD2	TRBJ2-3	once	CASSLRSGVRTDTQYF
TRBV27	NA	TRBJ2-7	NA	CASSKTVSLLSYEQYF
TRBV27	TRBD1	TRBJ1-6	NA	CASSLEDRVSSPLHF
TRBV3-1/TRBV3-2	NA	TRBJ1-6	NA	CASSQARTDNSPLHF
TRBV10-2	NA	TRBJ1-1	NA	CASSVAGRNTEAFF
TRBV12-3/TRBV12-4	NA	TRBJ1-4	NA	CASSYGGLHFF
TRBV28	TRBD1	TRBJ1-6	NA	CASRRRGLGSPLHF
TRBV19	TRBD1	TRBJ1-3	NA	CASSIARDRDSGNTIYF
TRBV30	NA	TRBJ1-1	NA	CAWMGREAFF
TRBV9	TRBD1	TRBJ1-5	NA	CASSEGQTQPQHF
TRBV25-1	TRBD1	TRBJ1-1	NA	CASSPGQKNTEAFF
TRBV9	NA	TRBJ1-3	NA	CASSVDSGNTIYF
TRBV9	NA	TRBJ2-7	NA	CASSGPRRTASIGEQYF
TRBV7-6	TRBD1	TRBJ1-2	NA	CASSSGQGGYTF
TRBV7-8	TRBD1	TRBJ1-4	NA	CASSFGQGLKLFF
TRBV21-1	NA	TRBJ2-7	NA	CASSHVFGYRSSYEQYF
TRBV5-1	NA	TRBJ1-5	NA	CASSLGTGNQPQHF
TRBV7-8	TRBD2	TRBJ2-7	NA	CASSSRDYSYEQYF
TRBV19	TRBD2	TRBJ2-7	NA	CASSIRTSLDEQYF
TRBV19	TRBD1	TRBJ1-5	NA	CASRKDREDQPQHF
TRBV5-6	TRBD1	TRBJ1-1	NA	CASSPGTGLMNTEAFF
TRBV30	TRBD1	TRBJ1-1	NA	CAWRKQGGTEAFF
TRBV7-2	NA	TRBJ2-1	NA	CASSLNLASSSYNEQFF
TRBV27	TRBD1	TRBJ1-6	NA	CASSWDSLNSPLHF
TRBV7-2	TRBD1	TRBJ2-7	NA	CASSLGVTGTGSYEQYF
TRBV19	TRBD1	TRBJ1-2	NA	CASSTPGQRFYGYTF
TRBV28	TRBD1	TRBJ2-7	NA	CASSDRGYEQYF
TRBV21-1	NA	TRBJ1-1	once	CASSKLGGQLNTEAFF
TRBV15	TRBD1	TRBJ1-1	NA	CATSSDRGLAEAFF
TRBV18	TRBD1	TRBJ2-1	NA	CASSVPGGQGGSYNEQFF
TRBV6-7	NA	TRBJ2-3	NA	CASSGVGTRRTDTQYF
TRBV10-1	NA	TRBJ1-1	once	CASSPHRTDMNTEAFF
TRBV5-1	TRBD2	TRBJ2-1	NA	CASSLAPGGGSLYNEQFF
TRBV4-1	TRBD1	TRBJ1-6	NA	CASSLRQGENSPLHF
TRBV3-1/TRBV3-2	TRBD1	TRBJ2-7	NA	CASRMTGGREQYF
TRBV2	NA	TRBJ1-5	NA	CASSDPGQRDQPQHF
TRBV5-4	NA	TRBJ2-5	NA	CASQPGGQETQYF
TRBV6-5	NA	TRBJ1-1	NA	CASTQGQSTEAFF
TRBV7-2	TRBD1	TRBJ1-2	NA	CASSLGQGSGYTF
TRBV7-9	NA	TRBJ1-2	NA	CASSLKGAQDGYTF
TRBV5-1	TRBD2	TRBJ2-3	once	CASSLSGGTSGPTDTQYF
TRBV30	TRBD1	TRBJ1-4	few	CAWSTGTGSEKLFF
TRBV5-6	NA	TRBJ1-3	NA	CASSLDRRVGNTIYF
TRBV2	NA	TRBJ1-1	NA	CASRADRNTEAFF
TRBV5-4	TRBD1	TRBJ1-2	NA	CASSGPGQGNYGYTF
TRBV7-2	TRBD2	TRBJ2-7	NA	CASSFGTSGDVYEQYF
TRBV7-2	TRBD1	TRBJ1-5	NA	CASSATGGLQPQHF